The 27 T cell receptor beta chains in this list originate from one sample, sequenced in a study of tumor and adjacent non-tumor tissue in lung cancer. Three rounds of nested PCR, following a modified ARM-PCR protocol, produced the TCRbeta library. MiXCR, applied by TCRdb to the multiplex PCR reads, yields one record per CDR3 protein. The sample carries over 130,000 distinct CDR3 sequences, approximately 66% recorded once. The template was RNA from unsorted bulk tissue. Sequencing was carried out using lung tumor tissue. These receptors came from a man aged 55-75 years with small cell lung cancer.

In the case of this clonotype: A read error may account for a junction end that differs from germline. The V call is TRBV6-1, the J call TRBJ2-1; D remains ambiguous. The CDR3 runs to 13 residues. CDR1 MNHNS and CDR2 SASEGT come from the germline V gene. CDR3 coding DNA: TGTGCCAGCATCGGTGGCACAAGCAGTGAGCAATTCTTC. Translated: CASIGGTSSEQFF.

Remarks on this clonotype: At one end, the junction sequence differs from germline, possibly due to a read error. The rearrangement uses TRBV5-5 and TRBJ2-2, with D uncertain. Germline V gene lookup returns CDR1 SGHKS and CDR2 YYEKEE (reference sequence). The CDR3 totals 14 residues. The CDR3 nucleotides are TGTGTCAGCAGCTTGGTTCTTAACACCGGGGAGCTGTTTTTT. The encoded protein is CVSSLVLNTGELFF.

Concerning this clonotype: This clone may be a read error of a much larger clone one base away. As DNA, the CDR3 is TGTGCCAGCAGCTTGGGCGAAAAAAGGACCACCAGGGAGCTGTTTTTT. Amino acids: CASSLGEKRTTRELFF. This chain joins TRBV5-4 and TRBJ2-2, with D hard to call. CDR1 is SGHNT and CDR2 is YYREEE in the germline V gene (reference sequence). The CDR3 spans 16 residues.

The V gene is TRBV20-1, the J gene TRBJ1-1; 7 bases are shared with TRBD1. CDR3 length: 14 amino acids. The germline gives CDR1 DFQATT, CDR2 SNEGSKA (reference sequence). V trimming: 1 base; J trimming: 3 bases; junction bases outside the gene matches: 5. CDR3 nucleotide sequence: TGCAGTGCTAGAGCCGAGGGGGCTGACACTGAAGCTTTCTTT. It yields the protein CSARAEGADTEAFF.

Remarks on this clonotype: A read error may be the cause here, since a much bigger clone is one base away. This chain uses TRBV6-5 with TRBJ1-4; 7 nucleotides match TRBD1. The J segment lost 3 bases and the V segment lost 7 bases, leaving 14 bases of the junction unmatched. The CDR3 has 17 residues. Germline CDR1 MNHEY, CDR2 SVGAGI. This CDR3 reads CASNPGGRTAANEKLFF. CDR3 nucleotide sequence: TGTGCCAGCAACCCAGGGGGACGGACGGCAGCTAATGAAAAACTGTTTTTT.

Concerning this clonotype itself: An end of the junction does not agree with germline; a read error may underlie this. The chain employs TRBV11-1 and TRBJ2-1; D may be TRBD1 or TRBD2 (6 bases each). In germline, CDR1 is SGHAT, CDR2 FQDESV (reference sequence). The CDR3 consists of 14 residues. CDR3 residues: CACSLFQGRDEQLF. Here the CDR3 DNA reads TGTGCCTGCAGCTTGTTCCAGGGGCGGGATGAGCAGCTCTTC.

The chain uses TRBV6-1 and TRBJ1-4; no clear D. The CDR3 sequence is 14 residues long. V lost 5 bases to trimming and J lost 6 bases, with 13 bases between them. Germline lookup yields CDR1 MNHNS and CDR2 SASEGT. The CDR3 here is CASSYSEGDEKLFF. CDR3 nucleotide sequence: TGTGCCAGCAGTTACAGTGAAGGTGATGAAAAACTGTTTTTT.

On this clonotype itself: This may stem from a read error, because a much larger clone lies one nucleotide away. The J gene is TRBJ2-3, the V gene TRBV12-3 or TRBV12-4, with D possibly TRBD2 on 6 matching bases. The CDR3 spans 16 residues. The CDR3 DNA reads TGTGACAGCAGTGGCCCATGGAGGGCTGGGGGAGATACGCAGTATTTT. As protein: CDSSGPWRAGGDTQYF.

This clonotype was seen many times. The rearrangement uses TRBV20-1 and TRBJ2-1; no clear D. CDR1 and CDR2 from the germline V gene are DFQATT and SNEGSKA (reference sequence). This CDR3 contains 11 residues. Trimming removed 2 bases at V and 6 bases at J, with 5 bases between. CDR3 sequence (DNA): TGCAGTGCTAGACGAGTCAATGAGCAGTTCTTC. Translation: CSARRVNEQFF.

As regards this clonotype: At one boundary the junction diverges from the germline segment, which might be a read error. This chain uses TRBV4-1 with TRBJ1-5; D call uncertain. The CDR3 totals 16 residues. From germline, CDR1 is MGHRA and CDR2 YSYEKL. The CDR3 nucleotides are TGCGCCAGTAGCCAAGTTGGGTCGGAGGGTAATCAGCCCCAATATTTT. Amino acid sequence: CASSQVGSEGNQPQYF.

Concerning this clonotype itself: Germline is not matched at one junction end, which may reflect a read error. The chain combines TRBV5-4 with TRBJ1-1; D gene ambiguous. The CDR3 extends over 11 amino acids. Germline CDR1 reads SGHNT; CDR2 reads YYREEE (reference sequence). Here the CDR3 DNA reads TGTGCCAGCAGCCTGAACATTGAAGCATTCTTT. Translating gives CASSLNIEAFF.

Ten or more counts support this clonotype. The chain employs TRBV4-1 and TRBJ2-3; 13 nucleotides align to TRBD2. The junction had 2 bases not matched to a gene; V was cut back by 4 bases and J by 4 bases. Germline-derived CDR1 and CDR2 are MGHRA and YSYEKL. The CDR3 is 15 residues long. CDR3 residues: CASSPTSGRPDTQYF. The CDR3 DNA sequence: TGCGCCAGCAGCCCGACTAGCGGGAGGCCAGATACGCAGTATTTT.

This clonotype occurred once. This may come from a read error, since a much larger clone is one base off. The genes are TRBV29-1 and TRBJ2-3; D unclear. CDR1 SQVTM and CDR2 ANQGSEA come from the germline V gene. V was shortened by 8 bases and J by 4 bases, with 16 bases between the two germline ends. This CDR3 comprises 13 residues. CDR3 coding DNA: TGCAGCTTCGATCGCCGTGGGTCAGATACGCAGTATTTT. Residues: CSFDRRGSDTQYF.

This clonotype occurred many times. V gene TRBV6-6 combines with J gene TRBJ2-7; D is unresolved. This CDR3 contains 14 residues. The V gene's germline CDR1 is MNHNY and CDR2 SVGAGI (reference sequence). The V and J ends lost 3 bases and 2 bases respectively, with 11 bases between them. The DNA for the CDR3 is TGTGCCAGCAGTTATGAGGACCAAGCCTACGAGCAGTACTTC. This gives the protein CASSYEDQAYEQYF.

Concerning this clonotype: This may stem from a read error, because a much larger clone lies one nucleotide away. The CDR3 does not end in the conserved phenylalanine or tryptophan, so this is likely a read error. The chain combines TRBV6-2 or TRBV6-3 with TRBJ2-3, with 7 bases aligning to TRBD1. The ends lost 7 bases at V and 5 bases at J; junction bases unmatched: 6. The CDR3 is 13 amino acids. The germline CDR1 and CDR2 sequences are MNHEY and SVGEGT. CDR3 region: CASNDRVQDTQYY. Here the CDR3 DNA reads TGTGCCAGCAATGACAGGGTACAAGATACGCAGTATTAT.

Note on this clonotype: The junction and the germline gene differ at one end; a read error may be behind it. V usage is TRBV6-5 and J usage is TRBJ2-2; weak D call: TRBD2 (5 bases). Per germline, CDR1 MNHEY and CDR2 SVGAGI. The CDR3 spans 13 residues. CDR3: CASSMESTGELFF. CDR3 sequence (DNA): TGTGCCAGCAGTATGGAGAGCACCGGGGAACTGTTTTTT.

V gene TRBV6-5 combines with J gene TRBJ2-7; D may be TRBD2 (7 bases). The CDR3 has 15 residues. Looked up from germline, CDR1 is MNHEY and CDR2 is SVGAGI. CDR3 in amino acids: CASKGGLAPGYKQYV. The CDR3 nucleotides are TGTGCCAGCAAGGGGGGGCTAGCACCAGGCTACAAGCAGTACGTC.

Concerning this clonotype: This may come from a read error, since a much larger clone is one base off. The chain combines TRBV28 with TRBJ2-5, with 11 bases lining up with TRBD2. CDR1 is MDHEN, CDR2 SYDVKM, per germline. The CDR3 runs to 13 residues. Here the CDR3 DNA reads TGTACCAGCAGTGACCTGATAGCGGGAGGGCGGTACTTC. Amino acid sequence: CTSSDLIAGGRYF.

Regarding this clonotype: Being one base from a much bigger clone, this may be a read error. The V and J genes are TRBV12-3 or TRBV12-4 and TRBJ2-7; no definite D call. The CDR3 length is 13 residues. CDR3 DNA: TGTGCCTGCAGTGATGGGCCCGCTGGGGAGCAGTACTTC. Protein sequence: CACSDGPAGEQYF.

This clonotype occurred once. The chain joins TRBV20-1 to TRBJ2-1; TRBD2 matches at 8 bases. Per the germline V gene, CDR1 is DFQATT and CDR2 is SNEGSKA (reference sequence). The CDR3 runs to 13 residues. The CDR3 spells CNATSGSYNEQFF. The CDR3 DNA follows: TGCAACGCTACTAGCGGTTCCTACAATGAGCAGTTCTTC.

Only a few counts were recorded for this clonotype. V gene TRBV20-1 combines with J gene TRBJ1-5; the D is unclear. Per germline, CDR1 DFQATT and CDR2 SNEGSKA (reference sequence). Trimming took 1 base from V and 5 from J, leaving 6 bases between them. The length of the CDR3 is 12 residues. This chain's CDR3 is CSARGGDQPQHF. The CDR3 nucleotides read TGCAGTGCTAGAGGGGGTGATCAGCCCCAGCATTTT.

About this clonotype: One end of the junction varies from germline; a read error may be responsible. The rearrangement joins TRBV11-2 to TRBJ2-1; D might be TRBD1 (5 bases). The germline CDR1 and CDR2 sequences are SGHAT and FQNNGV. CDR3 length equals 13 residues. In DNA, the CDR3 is TGTGCCAGCAGCTTAGGACAGAACAATGGGCAGTTCTTT. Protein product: CASSLGQNNGQFF.

CDR3: CASSPYRGRETHNEQFF. CDR3 nucleotide sequence: TGTGCCAGCAGCCCCTACCGGGGGCGGGAGACCCACAATGAGCAGTTCTTC. J is TRBJ2-1 and V is TRBV4-2; D is perhaps TRBD2 (7 bases). The CDR3 runs to 17 residues. V shed 4 bases and J shed 5 bases, with 21 bases lying between them. From germline, CDR1 is LGHNA and CDR2 YNFKEQ.

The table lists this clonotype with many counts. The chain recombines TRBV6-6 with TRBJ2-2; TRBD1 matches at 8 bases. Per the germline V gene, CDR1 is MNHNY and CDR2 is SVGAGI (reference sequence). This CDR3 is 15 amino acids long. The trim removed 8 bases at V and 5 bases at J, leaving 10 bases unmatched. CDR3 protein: CASFSRQGPTGELFF. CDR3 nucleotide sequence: TGTGCCAGCTTTTCGAGACAGGGGCCTACCGGGGAGCTGTTTTTT.

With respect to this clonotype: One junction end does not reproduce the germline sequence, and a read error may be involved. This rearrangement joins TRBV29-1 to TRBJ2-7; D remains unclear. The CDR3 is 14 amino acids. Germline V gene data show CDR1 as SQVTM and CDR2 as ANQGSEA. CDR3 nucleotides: TGCAGCGTTGTTCAGACGGAGAGGAGAGGCGAGCAGTGCTTC. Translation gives CSVVQTERRGEQCF.

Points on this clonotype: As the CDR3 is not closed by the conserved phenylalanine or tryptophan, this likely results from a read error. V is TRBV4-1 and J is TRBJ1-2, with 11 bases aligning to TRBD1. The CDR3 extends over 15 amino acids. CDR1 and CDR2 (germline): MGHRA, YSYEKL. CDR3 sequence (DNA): TGCGCCAACAGCCCAGGAGGACAGGGGGCGGGTGGATACACCTTA. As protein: CANSPGGQGAGGYTL.

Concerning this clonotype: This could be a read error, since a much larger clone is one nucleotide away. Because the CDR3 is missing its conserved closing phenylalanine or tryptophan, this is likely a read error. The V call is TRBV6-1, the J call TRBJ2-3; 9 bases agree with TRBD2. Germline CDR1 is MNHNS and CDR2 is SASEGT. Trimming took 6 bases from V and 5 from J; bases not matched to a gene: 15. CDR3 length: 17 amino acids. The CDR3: CASSPLYRLAVGDTQYC. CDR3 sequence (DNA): TGTGCCAGCAGCCCCCTTTACCGACTAGCGGTGGGAGATACGCAGTATTGT.